These T cell receptor beta chains were read from a single sample in a study of CD8 T cells in Susac syndrome. TCRdb itself ran the immunoSEQ multiplex PCR reads through MiXCR, one entry per CDR3 protein. Of around 26,000 distinct CDR3 sequences listed, 94% are singletons. The sample comprised CD8+ T cells from PBMCs. These receptors were taken from a human donor in good health. CDR3s include the opening cysteine and the closing phenylalanine or tryptophan. D genes are given only for firm matches.

cdr3_aa cdr3_nt v_call d_call cdr3_length j_call
CSARGASGGTETQYF TGCAGTGCTAGAGGGGCGAGCGGGGGGACGGAGACCCAGTACTTC TRBV20-1 TRBD2 15 TRBJ2-5
CASNKESPEQFF TGTGCCAGCAACAAGGAGTCTCCGGAGCAGTTCTTC TRBV6-6 NA 12 TRBJ2-1
CASSLGDRVYEQYF TGTGCCAGCAGCTTGGGGGACAGAGTTTACGAGCAGTACTTC TRBV7-9 TRBD1 14 TRBJ2-7
CASRSPGTGSGGYTF TGTGCCAGCAGATCTCCCGGGACAGGGAGCGGTGGCTACACCTTC TRBV12-3/TRBV12-4 TRBD1 15 TRBJ1-2
CASSLLTLGRTQYF TGTGCCAGCAGCCTTCTAACCTTAGGACGGACGCAGTATTTT TRBV7-2 NA 14 TRBJ2-3
CATSETLRPNTQYF TGTGCCACCAGTGAAACACTTAGGCCGAATACGCAGTATTTT TRBV24-1 NA 14 TRBJ2-3
CASSLAQGVEAFF TGTGCCAGCAGTTTAGCCCAGGGGGTTGAAGCTTTCTTT TRBV12-3/TRBV12-4 TRBD1 13 TRBJ1-1
CASGSNQLHTQYF TGTGCTAGTGGTTCCAATCAGCTACATACGCAGTATTTT TRBV12-5 NA 13 TRBJ2-3
CASSPGQGSENTEAFF TGTGCCAGCAGCCCTGGACAGGGCAGTGAGAACACTGAAGCTTTCTTT TRBV7-9 TRBD1 16 TRBJ1-1
CASSEVRPNTGELFF TGTGCCAGCAGTGAAGTGAGGCCGAACACCGGGGAGCTGTTTTTT TRBV2 NA 15 TRBJ2-2
CASSFHDLYNEQFF TGTGCCAGCAGTTTTCACGACTTATACAATGAGCAGTTCTTC TRBV12-3/TRBV12-4 NA 14 TRBJ2-1
CASIPVGGSRYEQYF TGTGCCAGCATCCCCGTCGGGGGGTCCCGCTACGAGCAGTACTTC TRBV25-1 TRBD2 15 TRBJ2-7